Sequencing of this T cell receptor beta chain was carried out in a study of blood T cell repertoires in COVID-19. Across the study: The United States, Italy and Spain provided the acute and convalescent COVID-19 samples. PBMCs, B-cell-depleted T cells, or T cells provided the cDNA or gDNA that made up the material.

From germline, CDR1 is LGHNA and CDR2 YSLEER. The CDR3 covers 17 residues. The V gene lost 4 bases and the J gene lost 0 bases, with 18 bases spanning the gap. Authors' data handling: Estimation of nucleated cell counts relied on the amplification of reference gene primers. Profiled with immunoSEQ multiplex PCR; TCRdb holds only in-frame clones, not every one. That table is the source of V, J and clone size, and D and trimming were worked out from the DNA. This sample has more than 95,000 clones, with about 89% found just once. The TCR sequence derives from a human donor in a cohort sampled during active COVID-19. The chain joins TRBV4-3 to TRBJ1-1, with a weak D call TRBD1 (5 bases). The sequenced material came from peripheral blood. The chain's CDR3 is CASSRQGFAPMNTEAFF. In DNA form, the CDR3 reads TGCGCCAGCAGCCGGCAGGGTTTCGCGCCCATGAACACTGAAGCTTTCTTT.